A selection of T cell receptor beta chains follows, all from one sample in a study of cytomegalovirus exposure and HLA in healthy donors. Clones were sequenced by immunoSEQ multiplex PCR, and TCRdb holds only the in-frame ones, with some missing. The data contain about 140,000 clones, 65% to 85% of them seen just once; the ten biggest clones take up about 1%. The sample taken for sequencing was PBMCs. These receptors all come from a man younger than 30 in good health and CMV-seronegative. Both conserved end residues are trimmed from each CDR3. Clone size is shown for a subset of rows, as once, few, many or a class of expanded clone.

V gene: TRBV29-1; clone size: -; CDR3 protein: AGGVSVEAF
V gene: TRBV27; clone size: -; CDR3 protein: ASRRGGTEAF
V gene: TRBV5-1; clone size: -; CDR3 protein: ASSTGQAGPGEQY
V gene: TRBV4-3; clone size: -; CDR3 protein: ASSQASGGYEQY
V gene: TRBV9; clone size: -; CDR3 protein: ASSVARVARYNEQF
V gene: TRBV9; clone size: -; CDR3 protein: ASSPLGGTDTQY
V gene: TRBV2; clone size: few; CDR3 protein: ASTQGWRSTEAF
V gene: TRBV7-8; clone size: -; CDR3 protein: ASSQYRDRGRSFYGYT
V gene: TRBV19; clone size: -; CDR3 protein: ASSSGTGAGANVLT
V gene: TRBV5-1; clone size: once; CDR3 protein: ASSPADVLRGEQY
V gene: TRBV28; clone size: -; CDR3 protein: ASSFPGTGGWGNEKLF
V gene: TRBV11-1; clone size: -; CDR3 protein: ASSLGTNTDTQY
V gene: TRBV5-1; clone size: -; CDR3 protein: ASRLAANNEQF
V gene: TRBV4-1; clone size: few; CDR3 protein: ASTGQNYGYT
V gene: TRBV9; clone size: -; CDR3 protein: ASSVASSFAGELF
V gene: TRBV4-2; clone size: -; CDR3 protein: ASSQDTGGPSQY
V gene: TRBV10-3; clone size: -; CDR3 protein: AILRDRGSRELF
V gene: TRBV14; clone size: -; CDR3 protein: AFEDEGAGTGELF
V gene: TRBV2; clone size: -; CDR3 protein: ASSERRQAYGYT
V gene: TRBV25-1; clone size: -; CDR3 protein: ASSASTGKAEAF
V gene: TRBV2; clone size: once; CDR3 protein: ASSSGTRITDTQY
V gene: TRBV7-2; clone size: -; CDR3 protein: ASSLEWTAGPYEQY
V gene: TRBV19; clone size: -; CDR3 protein: ASTRAGDPNYGYT
V gene: TRBV6-5; clone size: few; CDR3 protein: ASGMLASPLH
V gene: TRBV2; clone size: -; CDR3 protein: ASGQGWGNTIY
V gene: TRBV5-1; clone size: -; CDR3 protein: ASSFRSGANVLT
V gene: TRBV11-3; clone size: -; CDR3 protein: ASSRQGRTGELF
V gene: TRBV6-6; clone size: few; CDR3 protein: ASSRRTVSSYEQY
V gene: TRBV7-3; clone size: -; CDR3 protein: ASSPGAGRTDTQY
V gene: TRBV19; clone size: -; CDR3 protein: ASSAGGAYEQY
V gene: TRBV7-9; clone size: once; CDR3 protein: AGRQGAINGELF
V gene: TRBV7-8; clone size: -; CDR3 protein: ASTPRRGLGEETQY